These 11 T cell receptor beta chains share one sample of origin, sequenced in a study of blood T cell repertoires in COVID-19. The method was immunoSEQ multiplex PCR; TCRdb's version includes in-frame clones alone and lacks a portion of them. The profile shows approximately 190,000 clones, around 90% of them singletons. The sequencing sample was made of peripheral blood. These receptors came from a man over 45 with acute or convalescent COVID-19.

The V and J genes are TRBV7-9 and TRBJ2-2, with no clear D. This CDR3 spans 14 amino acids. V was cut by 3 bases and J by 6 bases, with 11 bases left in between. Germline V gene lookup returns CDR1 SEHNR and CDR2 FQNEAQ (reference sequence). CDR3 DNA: TGTGCCAGCAGCTTTTCCCCAGGTCCCGGGGAGCTGTTTTTT. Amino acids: CASSFSPGPGELFF.

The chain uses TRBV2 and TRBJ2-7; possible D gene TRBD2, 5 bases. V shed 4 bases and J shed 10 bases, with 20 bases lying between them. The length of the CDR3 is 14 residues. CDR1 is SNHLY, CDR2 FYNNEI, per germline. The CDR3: CASSVGEGPVKQYV. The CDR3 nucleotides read TGTGCCAGCAGTGTGGGAGAGGGCCCGGTAAAACAGTACGTC.

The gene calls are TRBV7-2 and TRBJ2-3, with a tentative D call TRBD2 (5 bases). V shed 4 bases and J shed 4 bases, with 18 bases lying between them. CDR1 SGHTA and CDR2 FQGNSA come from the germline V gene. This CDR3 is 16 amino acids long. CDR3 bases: TGTGCCAGCAGCTGGCGAGCCAGCGGATGGGCAGATACGCAGTATTTT. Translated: CASSWRASGWADTQYF.

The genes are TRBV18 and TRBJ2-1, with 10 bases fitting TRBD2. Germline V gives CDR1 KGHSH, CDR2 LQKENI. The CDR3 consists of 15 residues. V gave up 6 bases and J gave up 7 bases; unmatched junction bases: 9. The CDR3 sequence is CASSNSGGPGNEQFF. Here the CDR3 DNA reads TGTGCCAGCTCGAATAGCGGGGGGCCGGGGAATGAGCAGTTCTTC.

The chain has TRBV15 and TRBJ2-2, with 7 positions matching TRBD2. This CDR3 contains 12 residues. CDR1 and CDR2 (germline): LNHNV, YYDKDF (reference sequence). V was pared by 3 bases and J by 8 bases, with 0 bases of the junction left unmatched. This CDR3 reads CATSRGGGELFF. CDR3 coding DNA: TGTGCCACCAGCAGGGGAGGGGGGGAGCTGTTTTTT.

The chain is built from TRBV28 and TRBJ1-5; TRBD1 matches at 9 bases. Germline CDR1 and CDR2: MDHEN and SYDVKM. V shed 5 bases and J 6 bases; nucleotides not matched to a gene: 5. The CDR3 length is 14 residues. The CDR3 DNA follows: TGTGCCAGCAGTCCAACAGGGGGCTTTCAGCCCCAGCATTTT. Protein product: CASSPTGGFQPQHF. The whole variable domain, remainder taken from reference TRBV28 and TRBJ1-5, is DVKVTQSSRYLVKRTGEKVFLECVQDMDHENMFWYRQDPGLGLRLIYFSYDVKMKEKGDIPEGYSVSREKKERFSLILESASTNQTSMYLCASSPTGGFQPQHFGDGTRLSIL.

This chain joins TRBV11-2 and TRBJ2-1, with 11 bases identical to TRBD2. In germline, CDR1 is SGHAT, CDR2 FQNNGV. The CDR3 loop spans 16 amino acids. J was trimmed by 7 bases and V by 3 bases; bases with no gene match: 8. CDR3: CASSFLAGGMGNEQFF. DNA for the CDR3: TGTGCCAGCAGCTTCCTAGCGGGAGGAATGGGGAATGAGCAGTTCTTC. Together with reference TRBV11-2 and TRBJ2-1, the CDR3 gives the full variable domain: EAGVAQSPRYKIIEKRQSVAFWCNPISGHATLYWYQQILGQGPKLLIQFQNNGVVDDSQLPKDRFSAERLKGVDSTLKIQPAKLEDSAVYLCASSFLAGGMGNEQFFGPGTRLTVL.

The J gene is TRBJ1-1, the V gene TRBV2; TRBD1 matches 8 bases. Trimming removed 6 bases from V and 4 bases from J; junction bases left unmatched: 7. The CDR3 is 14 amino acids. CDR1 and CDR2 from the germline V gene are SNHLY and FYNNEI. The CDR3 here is CASRADRGGTEAFF. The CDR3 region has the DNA TGTGCCAGCAGGGCAGACAGGGGAGGCACTGAAGCTTTCTTT.

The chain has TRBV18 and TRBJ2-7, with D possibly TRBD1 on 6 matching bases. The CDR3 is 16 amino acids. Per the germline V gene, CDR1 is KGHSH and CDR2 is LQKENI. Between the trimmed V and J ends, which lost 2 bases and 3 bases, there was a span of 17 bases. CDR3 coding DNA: TGTGCCAGCTCACCAAACCCACCCGGGACACACTACGAGCAGTACGTC. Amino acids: CASSPNPPGTHYEQYV.

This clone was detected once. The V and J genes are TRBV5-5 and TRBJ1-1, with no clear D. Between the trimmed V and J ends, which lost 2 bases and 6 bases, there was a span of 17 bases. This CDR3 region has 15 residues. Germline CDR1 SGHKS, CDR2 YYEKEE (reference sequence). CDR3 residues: CASSFSGGEWPEAFF. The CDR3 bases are TGTGCCAGCAGCTTCTCGGGCGGGGAGTGGCCTGAAGCTTTCTTT. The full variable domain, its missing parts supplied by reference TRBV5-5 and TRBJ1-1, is DAGVTQSPTHLIKTRGQQVTLRCSPISGHKSVSWYQQVLGQGPQFIFQYYEKEERGRGNFPDRFSARQFPNYSSELNVNALLLGDSALYLCASSFSGGEWPEAFFGQGTRLTVV.

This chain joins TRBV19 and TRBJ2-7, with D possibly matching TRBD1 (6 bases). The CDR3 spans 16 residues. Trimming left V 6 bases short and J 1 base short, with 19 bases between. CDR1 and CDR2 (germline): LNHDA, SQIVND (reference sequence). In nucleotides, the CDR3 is TGTGCCAGTAGCCTCGCCGGGACACTTCCTTCCTACGAGCAGTACTTC. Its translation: CASSLAGTLPSYEQYF. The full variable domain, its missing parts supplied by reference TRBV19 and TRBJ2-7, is DGGITQSPKYLFRKEGQNVTLSCEQNLNHDAMYWYRQDPGQGLRLIYYSQIVNDFQKGDIAEGYSVSREKKESFPLTVTSAQKNPTAFYLCASSLAGTLPSYEQYFGPGTRLTVT.